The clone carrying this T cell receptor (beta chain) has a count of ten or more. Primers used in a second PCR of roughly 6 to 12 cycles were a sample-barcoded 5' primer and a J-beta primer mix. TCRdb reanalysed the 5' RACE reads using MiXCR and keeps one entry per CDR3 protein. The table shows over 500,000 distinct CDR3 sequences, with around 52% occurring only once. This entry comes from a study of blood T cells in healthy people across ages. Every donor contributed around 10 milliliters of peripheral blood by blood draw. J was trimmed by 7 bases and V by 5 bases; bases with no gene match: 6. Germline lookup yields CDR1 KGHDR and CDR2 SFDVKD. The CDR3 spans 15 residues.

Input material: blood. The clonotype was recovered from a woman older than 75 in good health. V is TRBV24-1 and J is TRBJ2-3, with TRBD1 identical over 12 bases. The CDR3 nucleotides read TGTGCCACCAGTGTGCCGGGACAGGGGGCACATACGCAGTATTTT. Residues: CATSVPGQGAHTQYF.